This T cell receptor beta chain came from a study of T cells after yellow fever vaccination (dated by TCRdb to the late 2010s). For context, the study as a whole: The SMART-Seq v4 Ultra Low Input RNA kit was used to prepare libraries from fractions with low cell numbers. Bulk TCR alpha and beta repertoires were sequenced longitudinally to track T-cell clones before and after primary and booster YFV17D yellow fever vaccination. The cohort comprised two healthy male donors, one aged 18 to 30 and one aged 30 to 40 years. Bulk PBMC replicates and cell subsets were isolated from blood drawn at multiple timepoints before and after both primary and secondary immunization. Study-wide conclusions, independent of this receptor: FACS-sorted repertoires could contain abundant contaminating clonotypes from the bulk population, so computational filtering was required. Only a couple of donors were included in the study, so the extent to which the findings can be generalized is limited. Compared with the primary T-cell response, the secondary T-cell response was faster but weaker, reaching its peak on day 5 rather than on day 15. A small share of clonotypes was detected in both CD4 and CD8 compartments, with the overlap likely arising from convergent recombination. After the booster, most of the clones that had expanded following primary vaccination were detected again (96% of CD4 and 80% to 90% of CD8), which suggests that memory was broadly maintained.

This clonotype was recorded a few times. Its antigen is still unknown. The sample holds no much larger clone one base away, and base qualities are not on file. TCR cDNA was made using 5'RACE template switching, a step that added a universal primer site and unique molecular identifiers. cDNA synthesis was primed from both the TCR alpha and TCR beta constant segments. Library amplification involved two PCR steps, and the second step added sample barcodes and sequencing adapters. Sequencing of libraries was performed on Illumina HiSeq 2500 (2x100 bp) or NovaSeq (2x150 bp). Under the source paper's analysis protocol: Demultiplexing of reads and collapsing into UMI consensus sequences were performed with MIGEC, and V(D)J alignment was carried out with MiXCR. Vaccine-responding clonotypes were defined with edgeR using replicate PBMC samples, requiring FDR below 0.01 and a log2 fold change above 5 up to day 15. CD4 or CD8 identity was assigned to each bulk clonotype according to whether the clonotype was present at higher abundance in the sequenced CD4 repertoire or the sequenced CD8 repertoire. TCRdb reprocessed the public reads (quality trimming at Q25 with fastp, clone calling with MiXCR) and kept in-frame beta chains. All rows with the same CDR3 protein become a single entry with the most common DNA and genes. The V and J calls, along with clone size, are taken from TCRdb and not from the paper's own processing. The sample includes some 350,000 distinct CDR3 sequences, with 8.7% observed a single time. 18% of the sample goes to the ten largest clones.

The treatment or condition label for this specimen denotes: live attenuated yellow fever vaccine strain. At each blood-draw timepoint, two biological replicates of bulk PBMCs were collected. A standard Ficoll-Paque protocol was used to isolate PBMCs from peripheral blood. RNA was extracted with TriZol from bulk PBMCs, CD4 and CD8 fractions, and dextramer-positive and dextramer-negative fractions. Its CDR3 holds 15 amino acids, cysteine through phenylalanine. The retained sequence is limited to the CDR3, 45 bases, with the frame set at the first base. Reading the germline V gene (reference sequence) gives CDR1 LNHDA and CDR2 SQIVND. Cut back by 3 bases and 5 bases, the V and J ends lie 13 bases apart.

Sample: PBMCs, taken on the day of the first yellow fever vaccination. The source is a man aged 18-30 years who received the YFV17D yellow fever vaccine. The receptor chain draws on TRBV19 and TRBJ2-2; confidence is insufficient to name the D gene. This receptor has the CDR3 CASSIPSAGTGELFF. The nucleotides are TGTGCCAGTAGTATCCCGTCCGCCGGAACCGGGGAGCTGTTTTTT.